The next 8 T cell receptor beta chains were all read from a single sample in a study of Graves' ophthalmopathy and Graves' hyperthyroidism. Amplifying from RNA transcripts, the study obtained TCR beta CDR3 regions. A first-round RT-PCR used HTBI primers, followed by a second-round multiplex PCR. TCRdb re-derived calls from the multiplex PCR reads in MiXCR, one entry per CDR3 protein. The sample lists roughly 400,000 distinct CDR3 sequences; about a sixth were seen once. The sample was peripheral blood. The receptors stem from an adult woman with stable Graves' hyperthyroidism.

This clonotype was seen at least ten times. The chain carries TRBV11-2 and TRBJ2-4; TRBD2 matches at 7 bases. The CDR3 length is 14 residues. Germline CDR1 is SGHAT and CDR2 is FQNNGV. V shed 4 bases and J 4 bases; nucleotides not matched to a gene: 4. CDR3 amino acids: CASSYVGGKNIQYF. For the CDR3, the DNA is TGTGCCAGCAGCTACGTCGGGGGGAAAAACATTCAGTACTTC.

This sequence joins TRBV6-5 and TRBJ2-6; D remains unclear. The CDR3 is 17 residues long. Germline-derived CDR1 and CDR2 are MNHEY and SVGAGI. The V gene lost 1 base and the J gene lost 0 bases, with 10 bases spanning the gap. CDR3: CASSYYADNSGANVLTF. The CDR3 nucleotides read TGTGCCAGCAGTTACTATGCAGACAACTCTGGGGCCAACGTCCTGACTTTC.

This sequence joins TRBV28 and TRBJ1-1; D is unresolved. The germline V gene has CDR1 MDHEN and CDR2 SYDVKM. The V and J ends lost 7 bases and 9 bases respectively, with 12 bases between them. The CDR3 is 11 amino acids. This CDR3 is CASTSPRKAFF. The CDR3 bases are TGTGCCAGCACGTCTCCCCGAAAAGCTTTCTTT.

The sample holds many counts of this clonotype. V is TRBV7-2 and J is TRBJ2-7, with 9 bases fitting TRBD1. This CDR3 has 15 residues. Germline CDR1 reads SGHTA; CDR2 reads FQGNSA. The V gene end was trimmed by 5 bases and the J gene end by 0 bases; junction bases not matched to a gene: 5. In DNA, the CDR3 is TGTGCCAGCAGCCAGGGACAGGGTAGCTCCTACGAGCAGTACTTC. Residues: CASSQGQGSSYEQYF.

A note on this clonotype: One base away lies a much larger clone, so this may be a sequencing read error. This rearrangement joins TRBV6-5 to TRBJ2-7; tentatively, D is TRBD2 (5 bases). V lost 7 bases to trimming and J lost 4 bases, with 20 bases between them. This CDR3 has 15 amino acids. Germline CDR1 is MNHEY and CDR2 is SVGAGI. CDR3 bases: TGTGCCAGCATTTATCCCTCGGTAGGCGGGTACGAGCAGTACTTC. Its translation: CASIYPSVGGYEQYF.

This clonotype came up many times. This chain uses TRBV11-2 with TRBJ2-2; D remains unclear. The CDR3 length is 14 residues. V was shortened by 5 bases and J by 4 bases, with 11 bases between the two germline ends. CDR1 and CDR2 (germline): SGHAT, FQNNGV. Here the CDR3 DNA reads TGTGCCAGCAGCCCCTCTGTCCCCACCGGGGAGCTGTTTTTT. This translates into CASSPSVPTGELFF.

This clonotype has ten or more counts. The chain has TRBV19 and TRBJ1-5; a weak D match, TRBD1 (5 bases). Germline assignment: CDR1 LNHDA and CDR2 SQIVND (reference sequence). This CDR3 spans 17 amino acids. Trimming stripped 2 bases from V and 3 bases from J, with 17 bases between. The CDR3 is CASSIPLTYGTNQPQHF. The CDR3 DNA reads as TGTGCCAGTAGTATACCCCTGACATATGGGACCAATCAGCCCCAGCATTTT. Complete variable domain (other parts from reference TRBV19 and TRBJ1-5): DGGITQSPKYLFRKEGQNVTLSCEQNLNHDAMYWYRQDPGQGLRLIYYSQIVNDFQKGDIAEGYSVSREKKESFPLTVTSAQKNPTAFYLCASSIPLTYGTNQPQHFGDGTRLSIL.

CDR3: CASSRGTGGGFSYEQYF. The DNA of the CDR3 is TGTGCCAGCAGCCGGGGGACAGGGGGCGGTTTTTCCTACGAGCAGTACTTC. The chain employs TRBV7-8 and TRBJ2-7, with 12 bases identical to TRBD1. The V gene end was trimmed by 5 bases and the J gene end by 1 base; junction bases not matched to a gene: 9. Germline CDR1 SGHVS, CDR2 FQNEAQ. This CDR3 is built from 17 residues.